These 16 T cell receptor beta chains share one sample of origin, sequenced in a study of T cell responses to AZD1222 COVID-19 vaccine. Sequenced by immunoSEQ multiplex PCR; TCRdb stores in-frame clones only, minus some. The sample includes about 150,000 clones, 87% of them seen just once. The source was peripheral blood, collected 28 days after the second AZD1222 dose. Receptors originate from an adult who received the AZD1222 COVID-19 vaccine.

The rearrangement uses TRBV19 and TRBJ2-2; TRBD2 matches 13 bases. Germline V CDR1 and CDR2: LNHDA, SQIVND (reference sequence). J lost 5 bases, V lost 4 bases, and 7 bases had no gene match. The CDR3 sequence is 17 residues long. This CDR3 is CASSTRTSGRGTGELFF. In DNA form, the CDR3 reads TGTGCCAGTAGTACCAGGACTAGCGGGAGAGGTACCGGGGAGCTGTTTTTT.

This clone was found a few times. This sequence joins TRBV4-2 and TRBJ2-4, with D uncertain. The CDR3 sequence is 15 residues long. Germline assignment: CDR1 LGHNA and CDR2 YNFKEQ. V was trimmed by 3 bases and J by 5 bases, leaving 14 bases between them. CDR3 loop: CASSQGRSAQNIQYF. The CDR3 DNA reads TGTGCCAGCAGCCAGGGCCGTTCGGCCCAAAACATTCAGTACTTC.

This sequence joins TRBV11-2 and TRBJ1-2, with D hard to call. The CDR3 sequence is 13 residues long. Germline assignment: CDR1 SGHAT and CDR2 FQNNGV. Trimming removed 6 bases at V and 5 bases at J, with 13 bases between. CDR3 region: CASSHLRNYGYTF. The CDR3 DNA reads TGTGCCAGCAGTCATCTGAGGAATTATGGCTACACCTTC.

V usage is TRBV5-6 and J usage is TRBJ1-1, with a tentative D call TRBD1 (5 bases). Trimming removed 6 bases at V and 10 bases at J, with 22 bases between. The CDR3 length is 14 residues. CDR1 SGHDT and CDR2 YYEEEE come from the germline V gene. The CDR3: CASTITGGQLAAFF. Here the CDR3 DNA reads TGTGCCAGCACCATAACGGGCGGACAATTGGCAGCTTTCTTT.

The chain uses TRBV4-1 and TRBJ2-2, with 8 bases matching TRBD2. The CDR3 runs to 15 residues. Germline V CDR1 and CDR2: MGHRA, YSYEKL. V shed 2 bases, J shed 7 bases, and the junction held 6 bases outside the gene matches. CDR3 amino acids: CASSQIAGFGGELFF. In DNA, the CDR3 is TGCGCCAGCAGCCAAATAGCGGGATTTGGCGGGGAGCTGTTTTTT.

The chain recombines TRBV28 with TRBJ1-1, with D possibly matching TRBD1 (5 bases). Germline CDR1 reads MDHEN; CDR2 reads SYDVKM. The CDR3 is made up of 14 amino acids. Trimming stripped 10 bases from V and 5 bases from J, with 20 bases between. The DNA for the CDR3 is TGTGCCACCCCCTCGTTTTTCGGGGGTACTGAAGCTTTCTTT. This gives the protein CATPSFFGGTEAFF.

This CDR3 reads CASSPRGGFSGNTIYF. The CDR3 DNA reads as TGTGCCAGCAGTCCACGCGGGGGATTCTCTGGAAACACCATATATTTT. The chain is built from TRBV27 and TRBJ1-3, with D possibly being TRBD1 (5 bases). Deletions cut 5 bases from V and 0 bases from J, with 14 bases between. Germline CDR1 is MNHEY and CDR2 is SMNVEV (reference sequence). The CDR3 extends over 16 amino acids.

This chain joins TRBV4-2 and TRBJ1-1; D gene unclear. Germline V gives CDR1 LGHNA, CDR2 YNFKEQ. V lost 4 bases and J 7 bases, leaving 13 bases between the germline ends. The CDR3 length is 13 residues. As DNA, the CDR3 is TGTGCCAGCAGCCCCCCCCAGTCGGGTGAAGCTTTCTTT. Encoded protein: CASSPPQSGEAFF.

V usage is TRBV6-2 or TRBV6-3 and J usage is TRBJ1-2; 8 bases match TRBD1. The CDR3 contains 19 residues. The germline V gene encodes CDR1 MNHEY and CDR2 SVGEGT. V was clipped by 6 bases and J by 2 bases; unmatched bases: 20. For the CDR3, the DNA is TGTGCCAGCAGATACGACCGGGACAGGCTAATCAGTATCAACTATGGCTACACCTTC. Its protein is CASRYDRDRLISINYGYTF.

In DNA form, the CDR3 reads TGTGCCATCAGTGTAGCGGGAGAGACCCAGTACTTC. Translated, it gives CAISVAGETQYF. The chain carries TRBV10-3 and TRBJ2-5, with 7 bases that match TRBD2. Germline assignment: CDR1 ENHRY and CDR2 SYGVKD. This CDR3 spans 12 amino acids. V lost 4 bases to trimming and J lost 4 bases; unmatched junction nucleotides: 0.

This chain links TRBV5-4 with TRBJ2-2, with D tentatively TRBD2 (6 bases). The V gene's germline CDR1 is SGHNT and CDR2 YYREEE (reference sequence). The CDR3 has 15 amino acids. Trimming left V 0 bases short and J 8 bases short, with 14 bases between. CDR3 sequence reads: CASSLGSAGSGELFF. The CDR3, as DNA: TGTGCCAGCAGCTTGGGGTCGGCGGGATCAGGGGAGCTGTTTTTT.

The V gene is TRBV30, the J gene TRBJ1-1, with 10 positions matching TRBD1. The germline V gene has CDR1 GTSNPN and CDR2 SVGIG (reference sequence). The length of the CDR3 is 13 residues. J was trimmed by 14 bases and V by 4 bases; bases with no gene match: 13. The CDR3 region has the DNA TGTGCCTGGACAGACAGGGGGCGGTACGAGGGGTTCTTT. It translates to CAWTDRGRYEGFF.

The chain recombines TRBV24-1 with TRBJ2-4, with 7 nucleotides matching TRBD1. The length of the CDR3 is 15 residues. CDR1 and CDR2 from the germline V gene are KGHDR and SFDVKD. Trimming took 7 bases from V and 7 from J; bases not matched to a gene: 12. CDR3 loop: CATSPTGSGMNIQYF. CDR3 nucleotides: TGTGCCACCAGCCCGACAGGGTCGGGGATGAACATTCAGTACTTC.

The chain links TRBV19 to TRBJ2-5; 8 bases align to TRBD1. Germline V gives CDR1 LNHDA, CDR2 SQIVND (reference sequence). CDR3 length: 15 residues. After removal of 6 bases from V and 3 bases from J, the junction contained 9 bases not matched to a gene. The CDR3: CASSRTTGVEETQYF. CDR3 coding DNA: TGTGCCAGTAGCCGGACGACAGGGGTAGAAGAGACCCAGTACTTC.

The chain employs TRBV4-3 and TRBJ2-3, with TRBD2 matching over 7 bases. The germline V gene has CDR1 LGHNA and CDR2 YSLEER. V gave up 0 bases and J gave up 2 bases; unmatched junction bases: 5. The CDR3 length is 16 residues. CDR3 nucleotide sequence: TGCGCCAGCAGCCAAGATGAGGGAGGGAACACAGATACGCAGTATTTT. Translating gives CASSQDEGGNTDTQYF.

CDR3 region: CASSRQAGGTGELFF. CDR3 sequence (DNA): TGTGCCAGTAGTAGACAGGCGGGGGGAACCGGGGAGCTGTTTTTT. The V call is TRBV19, the J call TRBJ2-2, with TRBD2 matching over 8 bases. V shed 4 bases, J shed 5 bases, and the junction held 6 bases outside the gene matches. There are 15 residues in the CDR3. Germline-derived CDR1 and CDR2 are LNHDA and SQIVND (reference sequence).